This TCR beta chain is from a study of human T cells and chemical hapten exposure (dated by TCRdb to the early 2020s). Regarding the complete study: For sensitization, 2% DPC in acetone was applied to a 2 cm by 2 cm area of upper inner arm skin. Blood for TCR sequencing was provided by twenty-nine alopecia patients at one to four time points (pre-sensitization, 2, 6 and 24 weeks). Patch testing on the upper back used Finn chambers containing 0.01% DPC, with scoring done after 6 days according to International Contact Dermatitis Research Group standards. The libraries were sequenced as a pool, and the TCR yield per sample differed mostly because of small variations in library volumes within the pool. Peripheral blood TCR repertoire changes were tracked in vivo in alopecia patients during primary and secondary sensitization to the hapten diphenylcyclopropenone (DPC). Patients additionally received weekly therapeutic DPC doses to the scalp throughout the roughly 23-week study period. The mostly female patient cohort included alopecia areata with under or over 50% scalp involvement, alopecia totalis and alopecia universalis. Blood samples were taken from patients before sensitization (week 0) and then at 2, 6 and about 24 weeks after DPC sensitization. What the authors observed across the whole study: After repeated subsampling, the strength of the expansion versus patch-test correlation and the threshold at which it became significant changed. All patients had alopecia, a presumed autoimmune disease, so their immune response might differ from that of healthy individuals. Significantly more large CDR3 similarity clusters were formed by expanded TCRs than by pre-sensitization or healthy control sets, consistent with antigen-driven responses. No change with DPC sensitization was found in the number of TCRs above 1 in 1000 frequency, and no evidence of global repertoire structure alterations was found. The number of PT1 expanded TCRs positively correlated with patch test score, significant at thresholds 8, 16 and 32 but not 4.

The time point label here, explained by the study, means: patch test 1, 2 weeks after DPC sensitization. This specimen's treatment or condition label, per the study, means: therapeutic diphenylcyclopropenone sensitization with weekly scalp DPC. Blood at each patch-test visit was drawn before the patch test was applied. Patients were eligible if aged 18 to 70, diagnosed with alopecia and judged suitable for DPC therapy, and pregnant patients were excluded. Unfractionated whole blood was collected in Tempus Blood RNA tubes, and total RNA was extracted from that blood. CDR1 and CDR2, looked up from the germline V gene, are KGHSH and LQKENI. Inclusive of the bounding cysteine and phenylalanine, the CDR3 is 16 residues long. Here the CDR3 DNA is all that survives: 48 bases in frame from base 1. V is trimmed back by 3 bases and J by 2 bases, and the junction contains 5 bases that no gene match accounts for.

Library preparation employed RACE. The reads were generated on a NextSeq 500. Library preparation attached unique molecular identifiers to individual cDNA molecules for quantitative, reproducible TCR counting. From each blood RNA sample, both TCR alpha and TCR beta chains were sequenced. Per the original workflow: A median of around 96,000 TCRs per sample was observed, with a range of about 23,224 to 700,000. The Decombinator software suite was used to annotate V, J and CDR3 in the TCR reads. To make PS versus PT1 abundance plots, every sample was subsampled to the same number of TCRs (28,000). Expanded TCRs were defined as absent before sensitization and observed at least eight times at the 2-week time point. TCRdb passed the public sequencing reads through fastp at Q25 and MiXCR, retaining productive beta sequences. When rows share a CDR3 protein, they turn into one entry using the most common DNA and genes. Clone size and V and J calls follow TCRdb, not the original study. In this sample the table shows tens of thousands of distinct CDR3 sequences, around a tenth of which occur a single time. Of the sample, roughly 4.2% falls within the top ten clones.

Turning to this clonotype: Its recognized antigen is unknown. Base quality data are lacking; no much larger clone is found one base away.

The sample here was whole blood, taken in connection with sensitization to the hapten diphenylcyclopropenone (DPC). The TCR comes from a woman between 45 and 60 years old with alopecia areata. Some clones in this sample may be carry-over from other donors' samples. Recombination joined TRBV18 with TRBJ1-3, and 9 junctional nucleotides match TRBD1. This receptor carries the CDR3 CASSPTGGNPGNTIYF. The DNA reads TGTGCCAGCTCACCTACAGGGGGCAACCCTGGAAACACCATATATTTT.